This T cell receptor beta chain stems from a study of CD8+ T cells in alopecia areata. RNA was isolated and reverse transcribed to cDNA, the sequencing template. Sequencing was performed with immunoSEQ multiplex PCR; in TCRdb, only in-frame clones are kept and a portion is missing. This table holds about 110,000 clones, roughly 84% found once. Trimming removed 1 base from V and 4 bases from J, with 18 bases in between. The CDR3 consists of 17 residues. The germline V gene has CDR1 MGHRA and CDR2 YSYEKL. Treatment given: oral pan-JAK inhibitor, 5-10 mg twice daily. The receptor was isolated from a human donor with alopecia areata. The rearrangement links TRBV4-1 to TRBJ2-3; D not resolved. The starting material was CD8+ T cells sorted from blood, obtained at week 24, from a patient treated with tofacitinib. CDR3 region: CASSQGSRRLVPDTQYF. The CDR3 DNA sequence: TGCGCCAGCAGCCAAGGTAGTAGGAGACTGGTCCCAGATACGCAGTATTTT.